The subject of this entry is one TCR beta chain. This sample stems from a study of blood T cell repertoires in COVID-19. Libraries were prepared by immunoSEQ multiplex PCR; TCRdb keeps only in-frame clonotypes and omits some of them. The sample shows some 200,000 clones, roughly 83% of them seen only once. Germline values: CDR1 SGHVS, CDR2 FQNEAQ. With V trimmed by 4 bases and J by 5 bases, 6 bases remained unmatched. The CDR3 has 15 amino acids. This TCR was recovered from a woman aged 40 to 55 with acute COVID-19. Sequencing input: PBMCs or T cells enriched from blood (not recorded which). The gene calls are TRBV7-8 and TRBJ2-2; 8 bases line up with TRBD2. The CDR3 is CASSSSGGFTGELFF. The DNA of the CDR3 is TGTGCCAGCAGCTCCTCGGGGGGGTTTACCGGGGAGCTGTTTTTT.